This is a list of T cell receptor beta chains from one sample in a study of blood T cell repertoires in COVID-19. Assay: immunoSEQ multiplex PCR; the TCRdb copy retains only in-frame clones and omits some. The table lists roughly 81,000 clones, more than 75% of them singletons. The sequenced sample consisted of peripheral blood. The receptors were gathered from a man between 35 and 55 years old with acute or convalescent COVID-19. The CDR3 runs from the conserved cysteine through the conserved F or W. D genes are given only for firm matches. Size values are once, few and many counts, or a class for expanded clones, and some rows have none.

clone size,V gene,CDR3 length,J gene,D gene,CDR3 protein,CDR3 DNA
-,TRBV6-5,11,TRBJ2-4,-,CASSGVDIQYF,TGTGCCAGTTCAGGGGTTGACATTCAGTACTTC
-,TRBV14,15,TRBJ2-3,TRBD1,CASSHRTGGIDTQYF,TGTGCCAGCAGCCACCGGACAGGGGGCATAGATACGCAGTATTTT
-,TRBV7-2,13,TRBJ1-5,TRBD1,CASSTQTGQPQHF,TGTGCCAGCAGCACACAGACAGGGCAGCCCCAGCATTTT
-,TRBV29-1,14,TRBJ2-3,-,CSVETSSSRYTQYF,TGCAGCGTTGAGACTTCCTCCTCGCGCTATACGCAGTATTTT
-,TRBV6-2/TRBV6-3,14,TRBJ1-2,-,CASSSPDSNYGYTF,TGTGCCAGCAGCTCCCCCGACAGTAACTATGGCTACACCTTC
-,TRBV7-5,16,TRBJ2-1,-,CARSPVAGGSYNEQFF,-
few,TRBV7-3,14,TRBJ2-7,-,CASSLTFGMGEQYF,TGTGCCAGCAGCTTAACGTTCGGGATGGGCGAGCAGTACTTC
-,TRBV15,16,TRBJ2-2,-,CATSRDLGANTGELFF,TGTGCCACCAGCAGAGACCTCGGGGCGAACACCGGGGAGCTGTTTTTT
-,TRBV6-1,14,TRBJ1-4,-,CASSETFRGEKLFF,TGTGCCAGCAGTGAGACCTTTAGGGGGGAAAAACTGTTTTTT
-,TRBV5-1,13,TRBJ2-5,-,CASSLDSQETQYF,TGCGCCAGCAGCCTGGACAGCCAAGAGACCCAGTACTTC
-,TRBV11-1,12,TRBJ1-2,-,CASSLNSYGYTF,TGTGCCAGCAGCTTAAACAGCTATGGCTACACCTTC
-,TRBV19,15,TRBJ2-7,TRBD2,CASSQGTSGFYEQYF,TGTGCCAGTAGTCAGGGGACTAGCGGGTTTTACGAGCAGTACTTC
-,TRBV2,15,TRBJ2-3,TRBD2,CASTGRASKTDTQYF,TGTGCCAGCACCGGGAGGGCTAGCAAAACAGATACGCAGTATTTT
few,TRBV6-1,16,TRBJ1-1,TRBD1,CASSATGTGSGTEAFF,TGTGCCAGCAGTGCCACCGGGACAGGGTCAGGGACTGAAGCTTTCTTT
-,TRBV19,14,TRBJ1-1,TRBD1,CASSTDREGTEAFF,TGTGCCAGTAGTACCGACAGGGAAGGGACTGAAGCTTTCTTT
-,TRBV9,16,TRBJ1-5,-,CASSPRGGNSNQPQHF,TGTGCCAGCAGCCCCCGGGGGGGGAATAGCAATCAGCCCCAGCATTTT
few,TRBV6-1,14,TRBJ1-1,-,CASSDVGGPSSAFF,TGTGCCAGCAGTGACGTGGGGGGTCCCTCCTCAGCTTTCTTT
-,TRBV5-4,15,TRBJ1-1,TRBD1,CASSPRQGPNTEAFF,TGTGCCAGCAGTCCTCGACAGGGCCCGAACACTGAAGCTTTCTTT
-,TRBV14,16,TRBJ2-2,-,CASSQVYSPNTGELFF,TGTGCCAGCAGCCAAGTGTACAGTCCGAACACCGGGGAGCTGTTTTTT
-,TRBV7-9,15,TRBJ2-2,-,CASSLLGRNTGELFF,TGTGCCAGCAGCTTATTGGGGAGGAACACCGGGGAGCTGTTTTTT
-,TRBV6-5,15,TRBJ2-7,TRBD2,CASSTTSGSYYEQYF,TGTGCCAGCAGCACGACTAGCGGGAGTTACTACGAGCAGTACTTC
-,TRBV11-2,13,TRBJ1-2,-,CASSLGRIYGYTF,TGTGCCAGCAGCTTAGGCAGGATCTATGGCTACACCTTC
-,TRBV7-2,14,TRBJ2-7,-,CASSLAPFSYEQYF,TGTGCCAGCAGCTTAGCTCCCTTTTCCTACGAGCAGTACTTC
-,TRBV19,14,TRBJ2-5,-,CASSLSGVQETQYF,TGTGCCAGTAGTTTGTCCGGGGTCCAAGAGACCCAGTACTTC
many,TRBV11-2,12,TRBJ1-6,-,CASSTVNSPLHF,TGTGCCAGCAGTACAGTTAATTCACCCCTCCACTTT
-,TRBV3-1/TRBV3-2,15,TRBJ1-5,TRBD1,CASSRGDRGHQPQHF,TGTGCCAGCAGCCGTGGGGACAGGGGGCATCAGCCCCAGCATTTT
few,TRBV11-3,13,TRBJ2-3,-,CASSFNSADTQYF,TGTGCCAGCAGCTTTAATAGCGCAGATACGCAGTATTTT
-,TRBV6-2/TRBV6-3,14,TRBJ1-4,TRBD1,CASSSGQGGEKLFF,TGTGCCAGCAGCTCAGGACAGGGAGGCGAAAAACTGTTTTTT
-,TRBV10-3,18,TRBJ2-3,TRBD2,CAISETTSGRAQADTQYF,TGTGCCATCAGTGAGACGACTAGCGGGAGGGCCCAGGCAGATACGCAGTATTTT
-,TRBV12-3/TRBV12-4,13,TRBJ2-1,-,CASTGPRTGEQFF,TGTGCCAGCACCGGCCCTAGGACTGGGGAGCAGTTCTTC
-,TRBV21-1,15,TRBJ1-1,-,CASSKGGEGTTEAFF,TGTGCCAGCAGCAAAGGAGGGGAGGGGACCACTGAAGCTTTCTTT
-,TRBV6-4,15,TRBJ2-2,-,CASSSNRERTGELFF,TGTGCCAGCAGTAGTAACAGGGAGAGGACCGGGGAGCTGTTTTTT
-,TRBV27,14,TRBJ2-1,-,CASSLSWSNNEQFF,TGTGCCAGCAGTTTATCGTGGAGTAACAATGAGCAGTTCTTC
-,TRBV19,15,TRBJ1-5,-,CASGDWGVRNQPQHF,TGTGCCAGTGGAGATTGGGGAGTTAGAAATCAGCCCCAGCATTTT
once,TRBV25-1,13,TRBJ1-1,-,CASSRASGTEAFF,TGTGCCAGCAGCAGGGCGTCCGGCACTGAAGCTTTCTTT
-,TRBV6-5,14,TRBJ1-5,TRBD1,CASRETGNNQPQHF,TGTGCCAGCAGGGAGACAGGGAACAATCAGCCCCAGCATTTT
-,TRBV3-1/TRBV3-2,14,TRBJ1-1,-,CASSYSSLNTEAFF,TGTGCCAGCAGTTACAGCTCTCTGAACACTGAAGCTTTCTTT
-,TRBV30,15,TRBJ2-1,TRBD2,CAWEGLADTYNEQFF,TGTGCCTGGGAGGGACTAGCGGATACCTACAATGAGCAGTTCTTC
-,TRBV6-5,15,TRBJ1-5,TRBD1,CASSYTGDGNQPQHF,TGTGCCAGCAGTTATACAGGGGACGGGAATCAGCCCCAGCATTTT
-,TRBV19,14,TRBJ1-2,-,CASKGRDQSYGYTF,TGTGCCAGTAAGGGCAGGGATCAGTCCTATGGCTACACCTTC
-,TRBV4-3,13,TRBJ1-1,-,CASSHRGDSEAFF,TGCGCCAGCAGCCACCGAGGGGACTCTGAAGCTTTCTTT
-,TRBV6-5,13,TRBJ2-5,TRBD1,CASSRGQQETQYF,TGTGCCAGCAGCCGGGGACAGCAAGAGACCCAGTACTTC
-,TRBV5-1,14,TRBJ1-6,TRBD1,CASSIGQGNSPLHF,TGCGCCAGCAGCATAGGACAGGGAAATTCACCCCTCCACTTT
few,TRBV4-2,13,TRBJ1-2,-,CASSQGNSYGYTF,TGTGCCAGCAGCCAAGGGAACAGCTATGGCTACACCTTC
-,TRBV4-3,17,TRBJ2-1,TRBD2,CASSQGWVAGGNNEQFF,TGCGCCAGCAGCCAAGGATGGGTAGCGGGGGGCAACAATGAGCAGTTCTTC
large,TRBV6-2/TRBV6-3,15,TRBJ1-5,TRBD1,CASSKGQGGNQPQHF,TGTGCCAGCAGTAAAGGACAGGGGGGAAATCAGCCCCAGCATTTT
few,TRBV6-5,14,TRBJ2-1,TRBD2,CASSRTSGLSEQFF,TGTGCCAGCAGCCGGACTAGCGGCCTTTCTGAGCAGTTCTTC
-,TRBV29-1,12,TRBJ2-7,-,CSGSGNTYEQYF,TGCAGCGGTTCCGGGAATACCTACGAGCAGTACTTC
-,TRBV6-5,11,TRBJ1-1,-,CASRVRVRAFF,TGTGCCAGCAGGGTGAGGGTGCGAGCTTTCTTT
-,TRBV2,13,TRBJ1-5,-,CASSEGGGQPQHF,TGTGCCAGCAGTGAAGGGGGAGGGCAGCCCCAGCATTTT
-,TRBV11-2,13,TRBJ1-5,-,CASSLAGNQPQHF,TGTGCCAGCAGCTTAGCGGGCAATCAGCCCCAGCATTTT
-,TRBV27,19,TRBJ2-1,TRBD2,CASSLRGLAGARPHNEQFF,TGTGCCAGCAGTTTACGAGGACTAGCGGGAGCCCGCCCACACAATGAGCAGTTCTTC
-,TRBV7-2,16,TRBJ1-2,TRBD1,CASSLEGTGGLYGYTF,TGTGCCAGCAGCTTAGAGGGGACAGGGGGCCTCTATGGCTACACCTTC
-,TRBV5-1,17,TRBJ2-1,TRBD2,CASSFGLAGGSYNEQFF,TGCGCCAGCAGCTTCGGACTAGCGGGAGGGTCGTACAATGAGCAGTTCTTC
-,TRBV18,14,TRBJ1-1,-,CASSPRPLLTEAFF,TGTGCCAGCTCACCACGGCCGCTTCTGACTGAAGCTTTCTTT
few,TRBV18,14,TRBJ1-6,TRBD1,CASSPGQAGSPLHF,TGTGCCAGCTCACCGGGACAGGCGGGCTCACCCCTCCACTTT
-,TRBV3-1/TRBV3-2,18,TRBJ2-5,TRBD2,CASSQVRSGTSGKETQYF,TGTGCCAGCAGCCAGGTCCGGTCCGGGACTAGCGGGAAAGAGACCCAGTACTTC